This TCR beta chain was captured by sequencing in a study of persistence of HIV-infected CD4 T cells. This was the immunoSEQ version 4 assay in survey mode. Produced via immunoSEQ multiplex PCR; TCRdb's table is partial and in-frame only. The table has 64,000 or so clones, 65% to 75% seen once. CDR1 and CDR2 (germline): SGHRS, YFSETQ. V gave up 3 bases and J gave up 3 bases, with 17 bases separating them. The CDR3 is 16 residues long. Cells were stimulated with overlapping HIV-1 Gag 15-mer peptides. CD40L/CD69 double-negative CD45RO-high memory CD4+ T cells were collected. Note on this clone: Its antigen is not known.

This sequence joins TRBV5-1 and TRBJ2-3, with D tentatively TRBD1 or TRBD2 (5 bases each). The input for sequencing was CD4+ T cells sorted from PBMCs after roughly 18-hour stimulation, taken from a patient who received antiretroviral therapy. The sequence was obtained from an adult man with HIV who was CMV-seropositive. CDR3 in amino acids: CASSSGTELLTDTQYF. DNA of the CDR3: TGCGCCAGCAGCTCCGGGACCGAGCTTCTGACAGATACGCAGTATTTT.